The present entry profiles one T cell receptor (beta chain) with its context. As yet, its antigen is unknown. The data were taken from a study of T cell responses to AZD1222 COVID-19 vaccine. Study outcomes and limitations: There were vaccine-associated CD4 TCRs across spike, dominant at 160-218 and 743-854. The donor group comprised mostly white British people and more females; the analysis possibly underestimated clonal diversity.

The table came from immunoSEQ multiplex PCR; TCRdb's copy has only in-frame clones and leaves some out. The sample contains about 200,000 clones, approximately 94% of which appear only once. Germline V lookup: CDR1 SGHRS, CDR2 YFSETQ. The V gene end was trimmed by 4 bases and the J gene end by 0 bases; junction bases not matched to a gene: 4. The CDR3 has 16 residues. The V call is TRBV5-1, the J call TRBJ1-3; 10 bases align to TRBD1. The sequence was obtained from an adult who received the MenACWY meningococcal vaccine as a control. This specimen consisted of peripheral blood, obtained 28 days after the second dose of the MenACWY control vaccine. CDR3 in DNA: TGCGCCAGCAGCCCGGGACAGGGGTTCTCTGGAAACACCATATATTTT. It translates to CASSPGQGFSGNTIYF.